The 22 T cell receptor beta chains below come from one sample, sequenced in a study of pediatric ulcerative colitis. During colonoscopy, one to two rectal pinch biopsies were collected. Generated by immunoSEQ multiplex PCR, the TCRdb table keeps only in-frame clones and is missing some. Of tens of thousands of clones in the sample, 65% to 85% were seen once. The specimen sequenced was gut tissue. These receptors all stem from a boy between 10 and 17 years old with severe ulcerative colitis.

This clone came up a few times. This CDR3 is also generated by other DNA sequences in the sample. The chain uses TRBV6-5 and TRBJ2-7; no definite D call. Germline CDR1 is MNHEY and CDR2 is SVGAGI. Trimming cost V 6 bases and J 3 bases, with 6 bases left between them. The CDR3 has 11 residues. Written as DNA, the CDR3 is TGTGCCAGCAGGGGTCTCTACGAGCAGTACTTC. Translated: CASRGLYEQYF.

The CDR3 nucleotides read TGTGCCAGCAGTCAGAGCGGGGGGGGGCAGTATTTT. The encoded protein is CASSQSGGGQYF. The genes are TRBV2 and TRBJ2-3; 10 nucleotides match TRBD2. Trimming cost V 5 bases and J 11 bases; bases outside gene matches: 4. The CDR3 has 12 residues. Germline loops: CDR1 SNHLY, CDR2 FYNNEI.

The chain recombines TRBV11-2 with TRBJ2-5; the match to TRBD1 covers 7 bases. V shed 5 bases, J shed 1 base, and the junction held 7 bases outside the gene matches. Germline V gene sequence: CDR1 SGHAT, CDR2 FQNNGV. The CDR3 is 15 residues long. The CDR3 DNA reads as TGTGCCAGCAGCCTCGGGACAGAGATCCAAGAGACCCAGTACTTC. It yields the protein CASSLGTEIQETQYF. Full variable domain (remainder filled in from reference TRBV11-2 and TRBJ2-5): EAGVAQSPRYKIIEKRQSVAFWCNPISGHATLYWYQQILGQGPKLLIQFQNNGVVDDSQLPKDRFSAERLKGVDSTLKIQPAKLEDSAVYLCASSLGTEIQETQYFGPGTRLLVL.

The rearrangement joins TRBV7-9 to TRBJ2-5, with a weak D call TRBD1 (5 bases). The J call is doubtful: the DNA matches TRBJ2-7 better. Germline CDR1 is SEHNR and CDR2 is FQNEAQ (reference sequence). This CDR3 region has 13 residues. The CDR3 region is CASSLAGAYEQYF. In DNA, the CDR3 is TGTGCCAGCAGCTTAGCAGGGGCCTACGAGCAGTACTTC.

This chain's CDR3 is CASSGQGKAFF. As DNA, the CDR3 is TGCGCCAGCAGTGGACAGGGGAAAGCTTTCTTT. J is TRBJ1-1 and V is TRBV10-1, with TRBD1 matching over 8 bases. CDR1 is WNHNN, CDR2 SYGVQD, per germline (reference sequence). Trimming removed 4 bases from V and 9 bases from J; junction bases left unmatched: 1. The CDR3 is 11 residues long.

J is TRBJ2-7 and V is TRBV19, with 7 bases lining up with TRBD1. The length of the CDR3 is 15 residues. Germline loops: CDR1 LNHDA, CDR2 SQIVND (reference sequence). Trimming took 3 bases from V and 4 from J; bases not matched to a gene: 9. CDR3: CASSIGRQGVYEQYF. DNA for the CDR3: TGTGCCAGTAGTATTGGTCGACAGGGCGTTTACGAGCAGTACTTC.

The chain links TRBV7-9 to TRBJ2-4, with TRBD1 matching 7 bases. Per germline, CDR1 SEHNR and CDR2 FQNEAQ (reference sequence). V dropped 1 base and J dropped 7; count of bases not matched to a gene: 4. This CDR3 spans 14 amino acids. The CDR3 DNA is TGTGCCAGCAGCTTAGGAGGGGGCAGGAACATTCAGTACTTC. This codes for CASSLGGGRNIQYF.

The chain is built from TRBV20-1 and TRBJ1-1; D uncertain. The length of the CDR3 is 11 residues. Germline V lookup: CDR1 DFQATT, CDR2 SNEGSKA (reference sequence). V was cut by 3 bases and J by 1 base, with 3 bases left in between. CDR3 loop: CSASKNTEAFF. The DNA of the CDR3 is TGCAGTGCTAGCAAGAACACTGAAGCTTTCTTT.

The rearrangement uses TRBV28 and TRBJ1-5; D is undetermined. This CDR3 has 15 amino acids. V was clipped by 3 bases and J by 1 base, with 10 bases between them. Germline CDR1 reads MDHEN; CDR2 reads SYDVKM. Here the CDR3 DNA reads TGTGCCAGCAGTTTCGGTCAGGCCAGCAATCAGCCCCAGCATTTT. Translation: CASSFGQASNQPQHF.

The J gene is TRBJ2-1, the V gene TRBV2; 8 nucleotides line up with TRBD1. There are 14 residues in the CDR3. The V segment lost 10 bases and the J segment 0 bases; nucleotides outside the gene matches: 5. CDR1 is SNHLY, CDR2 FYNNEI, per germline. The CDR3 loop is CATGTGRSYNEQFF. For the CDR3, the DNA is TGTGCCACCGGGACAGGACGCTCCTACAATGAGCAGTTCTTC.

V is TRBV28 and J is TRBJ1-4; 11 bases line up with TRBD1. This CDR3 has 16 residues. V was pared by 5 bases and J by 4 bases, with 6 bases of the junction left unmatched. Looked up from germline, CDR1 is MDHEN and CDR2 is SYDVKM. In nucleotides, the CDR3 is TGTGCCAGCAGTGGACAGGGGGCGCAGGGTAATGAAAAACTGTTTTTT. Translating it yields CASSGQGAQGNEKLFF.

V gene TRBV5-1 combines with J gene TRBJ1-1; 10 bases are shared with TRBD1. This CDR3 comprises 15 residues. From germline, CDR1 is SGHRS and CDR2 YFSETQ. The V and J ends lost 3 bases and 1 base, in that order; junction bases with no gene match: 3. This chain's CDR3 is CASSWGQGKNTEAFF. CDR3 coding DNA: TGCGCCAGCAGCTGGGGACAGGGGAAGAACACTGAAGCTTTCTTT.

This chain links TRBV7-9 with TRBJ1-1; D may be TRBD1 (5 bases). Trimming pared 5 bases from V and 4 bases from J, leaving 14 bases between. The CDR3 length is 14 residues. Germline-derived CDR1 and CDR2 are SEHNR and FQNEAQ (reference sequence). The CDR3 here is CASSLGGRTTEAFF. The CDR3 DNA follows: TGTGCCAGCAGCCTCGGGGGAAGGACCACTGAAGCTTTCTTT. The full variable domain, rest sourced from reference TRBV7-9 and TRBJ1-1, is DTGVSQNPRHKITKRGQNVTFRCDPISEHNRLYWYRQTLGQGPEFLTYFQNEAQLEKSRLLSDRFSAERPKGSFSTLEIQRTEQGDSAMYLCASSLGGRTTEAFFGQGTRLTVV.

The chain combines TRBV5-8 with TRBJ2-7; no definite D call. The CDR3 loop spans 13 amino acids. The germline V gene has CDR1 SGHTS and CDR2 YDEGEE. V was trimmed by 6 bases and J by 1 base, leaving 11 bases between them. As DNA, the CDR3 is TGTGCCAGCAAGACAAGGGTATCCTACGAGCAGTACTTC. Translating it yields CASKTRVSYEQYF.

The chain employs TRBV6-1 and TRBJ2-2; D perhaps matches TRBD1 (6 bases). Germline-derived CDR1 and CDR2 are MNHNS and SASEGT. This CDR3 is built from 15 residues. V gave up 7 bases and J gave up 2 bases, with 14 bases separating them. The CDR3 nucleotides are TGTGCCAGCACCCCGGGACACCTAAACACCGGGGAGCTGTTTTTT. Encoded protein: CASTPGHLNTGELFF.

The V call is TRBV10-3, the J call TRBJ1-1; tentative D call: TRBD1 (5 bases). The germline V and J ends were trimmed by 6 bases and 2 bases, with 13 bases remaining between them. The CDR3 totals 14 residues. CDR1 and CDR2 (germline): ENHRY, SYGVKD. CDR3 coding DNA: TGTGCCATCAGCTCGGGACCTACCAACACTGAAGCTTTCTTT. It is translated as CAISSGPTNTEAFF.

The chain couples TRBV19 to TRBJ1-3; a weak D match, TRBD1 (6 bases). The CDR3 runs to 13 residues. Germline CDR1 reads LNHDA; CDR2 reads SQIVND (reference sequence). The V and J ends lost 6 bases and 4 bases respectively, with 10 bases between them. In DNA, the CDR3 is TGTGCCAGTAGGTATGGGACAGGAAACACCATATATTTT. The encoded protein is CASRYGTGNTIYF.

This CDR3 reads CASSFLTGDYGYTF. The CDR3 DNA follows: TGTGCCAGCAGCTTCTTGACAGGGGACTATGGCTACACCTTC. The V call is TRBV7-2, the J call TRBJ1-2; TRBD1 matches at 8 bases. The CDR3 sequence is 14 residues long. Germline CDR1 is SGHTA and CDR2 is FQGNSA. After removal of 3 bases from V and 3 bases from J, the junction contained 3 bases not matched to a gene.

This clone was seen just once. This rearrangement joins TRBV30 to TRBJ1-2, with 10 bases matching TRBD1. Germline assignment: CDR1 GTSNPN and CDR2 SVGIG (reference sequence). This CDR3 comprises 12 residues. J gave up 9 bases and V 2 bases, and 3 bases lay outside the gene matches. Written as DNA, the CDR3 is TGTGCCTGGAGTCCGGACAGGGGGAGCTACACCTTC. Translated: CAWSPDRGSYTF.

The V and J genes are TRBV19 and TRBJ2-3; D is ambiguous. Germline values: CDR1 LNHDA, CDR2 SQIVND (reference sequence). Between the trimmed V and J ends, which lost 3 bases and 4 bases, there was a span of 11 bases. The CDR3 extends over 14 amino acids. The CDR3 bases are TGTGCCAGTAGTATTACCCGGCGTGCAGATACGCAGTATTTT. Translation: CASSITRRADTQYF.

This clone appeared a single time. V is TRBV6-5 and J is TRBJ2-1; D tentatively fits TRBD1 or TRBD2 (5 bases each). The germline gives CDR1 MNHEY, CDR2 SVGAGI. V was pared by 1 base and J by 8 bases, with 9 bases between. The CDR3 length is 13 residues. CDR3 sequence: CASSYYRDDEQFF. The DNA of the CDR3 is TGTGCCAGCAGTTACTACCGGGACGATGAGCAGTTCTTC.

This clone has more than one count but fewer than ten. The chain is built from TRBV6-5 and TRBJ1-2; 10 bases agree with TRBD1. CDR1 and CDR2 from the germline V gene are MNHEY and SVGAGI. With 5 bases clipped from V and 4 bases from J, the junction kept 7 bases outside the gene matches. There are 15 residues in the CDR3. The CDR3 DNA reads as TGTGCCAGCAGTGCTACCGGGACAGGGGTCTATGGCTACACCTTC. Translated, it gives CASSATGTGVYGYTF.